The 28 T cell receptor beta chains presented below share a single source sample, sequenced in a study of CD8 T cells in ankylosing spondylitis. TCRdb independently ran MiXCR on the 5' RACE reads; one entry per CDR3 protein. The sample lists approximately 140,000 distinct CDR3 sequences, roughly a tenth seen once, with approximately 3.5% in the top ten. The sequenced material came from blood, either unsorted or a sorted T cell fraction (not recorded which). The receptors come from a male donor with ankylosing spondylitis or in good health (not recorded which).

This clonotype was found many times. The genes are TRBV7-2 and TRBJ2-1, with a weak D call TRBD1 (5 bases). CDR3 length equals 14 residues. Per germline, CDR1 SGHTA and CDR2 FQGNSA. The V end lost 5 bases, the J end lost 9 bases, and 17 bases lay between the germline ends. The CDR3 region is CASSLSTNRGEQFF. The DNA for the CDR3 is TGTGCCAGCAGCCTTAGCACAAATAGGGGTGAGCAGTTCTTC.

This clonotype has at least ten counts. The rearrangement joins TRBV11-2 to TRBJ2-3; no clear D. The germline gives CDR1 SGHAT, CDR2 FQNNGV. V shed 5 bases and J shed 11 bases, with 17 bases lying between them. The CDR3 has 13 amino acids. CDR3 in DNA: TGTGCCAGCAGCACGGACCAGCGCCTACTGCAGTATTTT. It specifies CASSTDQRLLQYF.

This clonotype was observed at least ten times. V and J are TRBV20-1 and TRBJ2-1; TRBD2 might be the D (5 bases). The V and J ends lost 3 bases and 0 bases respectively, with 6 bases between them. The germline V gene has CDR1 DFQATT and CDR2 SNEGSKA (reference sequence). The CDR3 has 13 amino acids. CDR3 residues: CSASGISYNEQFF. Here the CDR3 DNA reads TGCAGTGCTAGCGGGATCTCCTACAATGAGCAGTTCTTC.

This clonotype was picked up many times. The chain combines TRBV15 with TRBJ1-5; D perhaps matches TRBD1 (5 bases). CDR3 length: 15 residues. The V and J ends lost 0 bases and 4 bases respectively, with 10 bases between them. Germline lookup yields CDR1 LNHNV and CDR2 YYDKDF (reference sequence). The CDR3 coding sequence is TGTGCCACCAGCAGAGATTGGGGCTCGAATCAGCCCCAGCATTTT. Translated, it gives CATSRDWGSNQPQHF.

This clonotype was seen many times. The chain carries TRBV5-1 and TRBJ2-7; D perhaps matches TRBD1 (6 bases). Germline-derived CDR1 and CDR2 are SGHRS and YFSETQ. This CDR3 has 15 amino acids. The V and J ends lost 4 bases and 5 bases respectively, with 19 bases between them. CDR3 DNA: TGCGCCAGCAGCGTCGACAGGAGGTCCGTCCACGAGCAGTACTTC. This sequence encodes CASSVDRRSVHEQYF.

Many counts were recorded for this clonotype. This chain uses TRBV12-3 or TRBV12-4 with TRBJ2-7, with D perhaps matching TRBD1 (6 bases). V lost 5 bases to trimming and J lost 3 bases, with 17 bases between them. CDR3 size: 15 residues. In nucleotides, the CDR3 is TGTGCCAGCAGTCCGCTCCGGGACACCCACTACGAGCAGTACTTC. Translating gives CASSPLRDTHYEQYF.

This clonotype has a count of ten or more. The chain is built from TRBV12-3 or TRBV12-4 and TRBJ2-7; 10 bases match TRBD1. The CDR3 is 14 residues long. The V gene end was trimmed by 4 bases and the J gene end by 3 bases; junction bases not matched to a gene: 3. The CDR3 DNA sequence: TGTGCCAGCAGTTGGGGGACAGGGGTCTACGAGCAGTACTTC. Amino acid sequence: CASSWGTGVYEQYF.

This clonotype was detected ten times or more. One end of the junction is discordant with germline, which a read error may explain. V is TRBV29-1 and J is TRBJ2-5; 10 nucleotides line up with TRBD1. From germline, CDR1 is SQVTM and CDR2 ANQGSEA. The CDR3 runs to 17 residues. The CDR3 loop reads CSVEGAVDRGVRETQYF. The CDR3 DNA follows: TGCAGCGTCGAAGGGGCGGTGGACAGGGGGGTTCGAGAGACCCAGTACTTC.

This clonotype was observed many times. The V and J genes are TRBV7-2 and TRBJ1-4; D gene ambiguous. Germline loops: CDR1 SGHTA, CDR2 FQGNSA. V was clipped by 5 bases and J by 7 bases, with 11 bases between them. This CDR3 contains 13 residues. The CDR3 region has the DNA TGTGCCAGCAGCGGCGGTATTGGTGAAAAACTGTTTTTT. This sequence encodes CASSGGIGEKLFF.

This clonotype was observed many times. The chain has TRBV7-2 and TRBJ2-3; D unresolved. Trimming cost V 4 bases and J 1 base, with 6 bases left between them. The CDR3 covers 13 residues. The V gene's germline CDR1 is SGHTA and CDR2 FQGNSA. In DNA, the CDR3 is TGTGCCAGCAGCTCCAGACGCACAGATACGCAGTATTTT. Protein: CASSSRRTDTQYF.

This clonotype was counted at least ten times. The J gene is TRBJ2-7, the V gene TRBV5-1, with 10 bases that match TRBD2. Per germline, CDR1 SGHRS and CDR2 YFSETQ. V was pared by 4 bases and J by 4 bases, with 11 bases of the junction left unmatched. The CDR3 has 16 residues. The CDR3 is CASSPGVLAGAYEQYF. The CDR3 DNA is TGCGCCAGCAGCCCTGGAGTCCTAGCGGGAGCTTACGAGCAGTACTTC.

This chain joins TRBV13 and TRBJ2-1; the D gene is possibly TRBD2 (6 bases). Trimming pared 5 bases from V and 9 bases from J, leaving 14 bases between. The CDR3 has 13 residues. CDR1 is PRHDT and CDR2 is FYEKMQ in the germline V gene (reference sequence). CDR3 loop: CASSPPPSAEQFF. The DNA for the CDR3 is TGTGCCAGCAGCCCCCCCCCTAGCGCTGAGCAGTTCTTC.

This clonotype was found many times. V is TRBV12-3 or TRBV12-4 and J is TRBJ2-1, with 7 bases lining up with TRBD1. The CDR3 runs to 15 residues. V was clipped by 3 bases and J by 5 bases; unmatched bases: 7. This CDR3 reads CASSFRAGGNNEQFF. As DNA, the CDR3 is TGTGCCAGCAGTTTTAGGGCAGGGGGAAACAATGAGCAGTTCTTC.

This clonotype was picked up many times. V and J are TRBV7-9 and TRBJ1-4; D gene ambiguous. The V end was cut by 5 bases, the J end by 1 base, with 2 bases between. Germline loops: CDR1 SEHNR, CDR2 FQNEAQ (reference sequence). CDR3 length: 12 amino acids. The CDR3 here is CASSRTNEKLFF. The CDR3 DNA follows: TGTGCCAGCAGCCGAACTAATGAAAAACTGTTTTTT.

This clonotype was picked up many times. This CDR3 reads CASSARGGVEYEQYF. In DNA form, the CDR3 reads TGCGCCAGCAGCGCTCGTGGCGGGGTAGAGTACGAGCAGTACTTC. The chain couples TRBV5-1 to TRBJ2-7; a possible D gene is TRBD2 (6 bases). Germline V gene lookup returns CDR1 SGHRS and CDR2 YFSETQ. V was clipped by 4 bases and J by 4 bases, with 18 bases between them. The CDR3 length is 15 residues.

This clonotype was picked up many times. The chain combines TRBV27 with TRBJ2-2; D remains ambiguous. The CDR3 consists of 15 residues. From germline, CDR1 is MNHEY and CDR2 SMNVEV (reference sequence). The V end was cut by 2 bases, the J end by 2 bases, with 9 bases between. CDR3 DNA sequence: TGTGCCAGCAGTTTAAGTAGGTTAAACACCGGGGAGCTGTTTTTT. Translated, it gives CASSLSRLNTGELFF.

The J gene is TRBJ1-5, the V gene TRBV5-5; D remains unclear. Germline CDR1 reads SGHKS; CDR2 reads YYEKEE (reference sequence). CDR3 length: 15 residues. Trimming took off 0 bases at V and 0 bases at J, with 7 bases between the two ends. The CDR3 protein is CASSLVPDSNQPQHF. The CDR3 nucleotides read TGTGCCAGCAGCTTGGTACCCGATAGCAATCAGCCCCAGCATTTT.

This clonotype was seen repeatedly, ten times or more. The chain carries TRBV20-1 and TRBJ2-5; D tentatively fits TRBD1 or TRBD2 (7 bases each). This CDR3 comprises 15 residues. Germline V gene data show CDR1 as DFQATT and CDR2 as SNEGSKA (reference sequence). V was pared by 0 bases and J by 4 bases, with 15 bases between. The CDR3 DNA follows: TGCAGTGCTAGAGACGAACGCAGGGGGGGAGAGACCCAGTACTTC. This translates into CSARDERRGGETQYF.

The J gene is TRBJ1-2, the V gene TRBV6-1, with a tentative D call TRBD1 (5 bases). The V end was cut by 6 bases, the J end by 3 bases, with 17 bases between. This CDR3 is 15 amino acids long. Germline V gene lookup returns CDR1 MNHNS and CDR2 SASEGT. The CDR3 here is CASRSGPAGHYGYTF. The CDR3 DNA is TGTGCCAGCAGGTCCGGGCCAGCGGGACACTATGGCTACACCTTC.

V is TRBV7-9 and J is TRBJ2-7; 9 nucleotides line up with TRBD1. Germline loops: CDR1 SEHNR, CDR2 FQNEAQ (reference sequence). The trim removed 5 bases at V and 4 bases at J, leaving 9 bases unmatched. The CDR3 contains 15 residues. The CDR3 protein is CASSETGTGLYEQYF. CDR3 bases: TGTGCCAGCAGCGAAACCGGGACAGGGCTTTACGAGCAGTACTTC.

This clonotype was observed many times. V is TRBV18 and J is TRBJ2-7; D gene unclear. The CDR3 runs to 16 residues. Germline V gives CDR1 KGHSH, CDR2 LQKENI. Trimming removed 1 base from V and 4 bases from J, with 17 bases in between. The CDR3 here is CASSPLPIRPPYEQYF. The CDR3 DNA reads TGTGCCAGCTCACCACTTCCTATTCGCCCTCCGTACGAGCAGTACTTC.

The sample holds many counts of this clonotype. The rearrangement links TRBV7-2 to TRBJ2-7; TRBD1 agrees at 7 bases. CDR3 size: 15 residues. Trimming removed 5 bases from V and 7 bases from J; junction bases left unmatched: 14. Looked up from germline, CDR1 is SGHTA and CDR2 is FQGNSA. CDR3 sequence reads: CASSLTAPGGSEQYF. In DNA, the CDR3 is TGTGCCAGCAGCCTTACAGCACCAGGGGGTTCGGAGCAGTACTTC.

This clonotype was recorded at least ten times. This chain connects TRBV7-2 to TRBJ2-3; maybe TRBD1 (6 bases). The CDR3 contains 16 residues. Germline lookup yields CDR1 SGHTA and CDR2 FQGNSA. Trimming stripped 3 bases from V and 7 bases from J, with 20 bases between. For the CDR3, the DNA is TGTGCCAGCAGCTTCAACGGACAGACATTCCCGAATACGCAGTATTTT. It yields the protein CASSFNGQTFPNTQYF.

The V and J genes are TRBV6-2 or TRBV6-3 and TRBJ2-5; possibly TRBD1 for D (6 bases). Germline V CDR1 and CDR2: MNHEY, SVGEGT. With 2 bases removed from V and 5 bases from J, the gap between germline ends came to 15 bases. The CDR3 has 15 amino acids. CDR3 DNA: TGTGCCAGCAGTTACCAGGGGACCACGAGCGAGACCCAGTACTTC. Its protein is CASSYQGTTSETQYF.

This clonotype was seen many times. The rearrangement links TRBV20-1 to TRBJ2-3; 7 bases line up with TRBD1. This CDR3 has 13 residues. Unmatched junction bases numbered 6, after V lost 5 bases and J lost 4 bases. The germline V gene encodes CDR1 DFQATT and CDR2 SNEGSKA (reference sequence). The CDR3 spells CSASQGMADTQYF. The CDR3 region has the DNA TGCAGTGCTTCACAGGGGATGGCAGATACGCAGTATTTT.

The rearrangement links TRBV6-1 to TRBJ2-7, with 13 bases aligning to TRBD2. Germline V gene sequence: CDR1 MNHNS, CDR2 SASEGT. Trimming cost V 5 bases and J 5 bases; bases outside gene matches: 12. This CDR3 comprises 17 residues. CDR3 in amino acids: CASSPTSGRALRNEQYF. CDR3 DNA: TGTGCCAGCAGTCCCACTAGCGGGAGGGCCTTAAGGAACGAGCAGTACTTC.

The chain combines TRBV28 with TRBJ1-2; D is undetermined. V lost 3 bases and J 2 bases, leaving 7 bases between the germline ends. Looked up from germline, CDR1 is MDHEN and CDR2 is SYDVKM. The CDR3 sequence is 13 residues long. The CDR3 region has the DNA TGTGCCAGCAGTTTCGGGCAGAACTATGGCTACACCTTC. Encoded protein: CASSFGQNYGYTF.

This clonotype appeared many times. In DNA form, the CDR3 reads TGTGCCAGCAGCTTATCACGGGGGCGAGAGACCCAGTACTTC. Its translation is CASSLSRGRETQYF. J is TRBJ2-5 and V is TRBV7-2; D may match TRBD1 or TRBD2 (6 bases each). The CDR3 covers 14 residues. Germline loops: CDR1 SGHTA, CDR2 FQGNSA. V shed 2 bases and J shed 4 bases, with 11 bases lying between them.